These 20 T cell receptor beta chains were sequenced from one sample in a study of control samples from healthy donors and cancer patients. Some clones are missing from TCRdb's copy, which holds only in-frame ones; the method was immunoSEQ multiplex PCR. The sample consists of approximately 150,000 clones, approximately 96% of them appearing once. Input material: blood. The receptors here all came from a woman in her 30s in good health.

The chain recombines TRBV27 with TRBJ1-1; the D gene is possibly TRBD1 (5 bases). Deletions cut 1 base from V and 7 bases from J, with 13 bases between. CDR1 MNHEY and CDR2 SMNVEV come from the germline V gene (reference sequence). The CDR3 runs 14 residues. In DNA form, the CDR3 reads TGTGCCAGCAGTTTATGGAGCTCGGGACTTGAAGCTTTCTTT. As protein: CASSLWSSGLEAFF.

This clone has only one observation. CDR3 DNA: TGTGCCAGCAGCTTAGAGGGACAGGGGGCCGGAGCTTTCTTT. Its translation: CASSLEGQGAGAFF. V usage is TRBV7-9 and J usage is TRBJ1-1, with TRBD1 matching over 12 bases. Looked up from germline, CDR1 is SEHNR and CDR2 is FQNEAQ (reference sequence). Losses at the gene ends were 1 base for V and 10 bases for J; bases not matched to a gene: 4. The CDR3 runs 14 residues.

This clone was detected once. This CDR3 is CATSVGGMDQFF. As DNA, the CDR3 is TGTGCCACCAGTGTGGGGGGCATGGATCAGTTCTTC. The chain recombines TRBV24-1 with TRBJ2-1; possibly TRBD1 or TRBD2 for D (6 bases each). In germline, CDR1 is KGHDR, CDR2 SFDVKD. The CDR3 totals 12 residues. The germline V and J ends were trimmed by 5 bases and 13 bases, with 14 bases remaining between them.

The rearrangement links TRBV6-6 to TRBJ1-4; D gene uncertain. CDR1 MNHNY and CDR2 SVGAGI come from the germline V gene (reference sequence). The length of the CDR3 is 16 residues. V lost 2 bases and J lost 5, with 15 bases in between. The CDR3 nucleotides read TGTGCCAGCAGTTACATGAGCCCGGGGTCGAATGAAAAACTGTTTTTT. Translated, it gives CASSYMSPGSNEKLFF.

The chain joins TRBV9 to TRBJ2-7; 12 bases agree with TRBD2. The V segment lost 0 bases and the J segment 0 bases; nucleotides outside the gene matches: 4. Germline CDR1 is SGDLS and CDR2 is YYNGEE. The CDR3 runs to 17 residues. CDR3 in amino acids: CASSVAATSGSSYEQYF. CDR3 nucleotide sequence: TGTGCCAGCAGCGTAGCTGCGACTAGCGGGAGCTCCTACGAGCAGTACTTC.

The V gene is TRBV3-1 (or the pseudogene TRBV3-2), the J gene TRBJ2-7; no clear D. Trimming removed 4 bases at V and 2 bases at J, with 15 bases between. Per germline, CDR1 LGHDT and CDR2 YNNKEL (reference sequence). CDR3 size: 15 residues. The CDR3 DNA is TGTGCCAGCAGCCCCAATTTTGTTCGTACCTACGAGCAGTACTTC. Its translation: CASSPNFVRTYEQYF.

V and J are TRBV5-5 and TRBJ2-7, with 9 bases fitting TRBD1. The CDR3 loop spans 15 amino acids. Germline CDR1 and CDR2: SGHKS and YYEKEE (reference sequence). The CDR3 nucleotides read TGTGGAGCGACGAGCGAGGGACAGGGACTTTACGAGCAGTACTTC. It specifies CGATSEGQGLYEQYF.

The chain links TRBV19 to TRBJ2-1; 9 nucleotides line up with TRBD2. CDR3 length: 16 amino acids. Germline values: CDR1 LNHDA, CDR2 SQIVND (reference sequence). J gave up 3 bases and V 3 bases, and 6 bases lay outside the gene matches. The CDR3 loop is CASSMVSGGFYNEQFF. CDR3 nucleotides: TGTGCCAGTAGTATGGTTAGCGGGGGTTTCTACAATGAGCAGTTCTTC.

The CDR3 DNA follows: TGTGCCAGCAGCCCTTTGGACCGCGGCGCTGGAAACACCATATATTTT. The encoded protein is CASSPLDRGAGNTIYF. This sequence joins TRBV3-1 (or the pseudogene TRBV3-2) and TRBJ1-3; D is uncertain. V gave up 4 bases and J gave up 2 bases, with 15 bases separating them. The CDR3 extends over 16 amino acids. Germline V gene data show CDR1 as LGHDT and CDR2 as YNNKEL (reference sequence).

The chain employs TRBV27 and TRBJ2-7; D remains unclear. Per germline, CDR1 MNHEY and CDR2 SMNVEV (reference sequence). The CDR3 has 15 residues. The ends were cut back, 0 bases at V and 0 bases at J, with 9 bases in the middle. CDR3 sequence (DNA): TGTGCCAGCAGTTTATCATCGGACGGCTCCTACGAGCAGTACTTC. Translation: CASSLSSDGSYEQYF.

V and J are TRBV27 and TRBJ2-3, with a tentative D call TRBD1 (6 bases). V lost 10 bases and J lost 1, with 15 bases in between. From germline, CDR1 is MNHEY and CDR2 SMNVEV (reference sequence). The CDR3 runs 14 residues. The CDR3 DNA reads TGTGCCACCGAGGGGGAACCGGGCACAGATACGCAGTATTTT. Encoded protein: CATEGEPGTDTQYF.

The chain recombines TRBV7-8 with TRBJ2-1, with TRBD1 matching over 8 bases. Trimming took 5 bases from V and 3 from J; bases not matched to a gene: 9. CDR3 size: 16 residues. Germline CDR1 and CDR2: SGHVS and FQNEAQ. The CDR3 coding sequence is TGTGCCAGCAGCCGAACCTGGACAGGGAACTACAATGAGCAGTTCTTC. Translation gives CASSRTWTGNYNEQFF.

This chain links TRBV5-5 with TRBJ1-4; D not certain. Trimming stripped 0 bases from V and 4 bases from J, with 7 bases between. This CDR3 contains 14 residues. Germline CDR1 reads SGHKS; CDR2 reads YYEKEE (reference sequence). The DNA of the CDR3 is TGTGCCAGCAGCTTGGCGTCCTTTAATGAAAAACTGTTTTTT. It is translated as CASSLASFNEKLFF.

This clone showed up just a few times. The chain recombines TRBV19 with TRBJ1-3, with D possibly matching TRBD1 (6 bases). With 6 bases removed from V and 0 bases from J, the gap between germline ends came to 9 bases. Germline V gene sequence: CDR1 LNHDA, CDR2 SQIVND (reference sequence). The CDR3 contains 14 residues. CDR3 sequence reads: CASSRGGSGNTIYF. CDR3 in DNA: TGTGCCAGTAGCCGAGGGGGCTCTGGAAACACCATATATTTT.

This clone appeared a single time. The CDR3 sequence: CASSFLRRSTDTQYF. DNA of the CDR3: TGTGCCAGCAGCTTCTTACGGAGAAGCACAGATACGCAGTATTTT. This sequence joins TRBV5-6 and TRBJ2-3; D is undetermined. Germline assignment: CDR1 SGHDT and CDR2 YYEEEE. The CDR3 is 15 residues long. V lost 2 bases to trimming and J lost 0 bases, with 10 bases between them.

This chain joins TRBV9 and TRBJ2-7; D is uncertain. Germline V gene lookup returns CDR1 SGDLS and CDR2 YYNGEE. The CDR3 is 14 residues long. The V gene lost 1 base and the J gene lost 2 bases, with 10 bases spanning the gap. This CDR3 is CASSVRVGTYEQYF. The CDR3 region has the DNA TGTGCCAGCAGCGTAAGAGTCGGCACCTACGAGCAGTACTTC.

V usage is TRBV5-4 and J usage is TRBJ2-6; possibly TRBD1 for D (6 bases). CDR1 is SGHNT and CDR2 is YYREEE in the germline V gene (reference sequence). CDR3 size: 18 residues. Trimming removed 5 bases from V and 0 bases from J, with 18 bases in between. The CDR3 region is CASSVRGQTPSGANVLTF. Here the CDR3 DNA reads TGTGCCAGCAGTGTCAGGGGACAAACCCCCTCTGGGGCCAACGTCCTGACTTTC.

CDR3 bases: TGTGCCAGCAGCTTGCGGGGACCTAGCAATCAGCCCCAGCATTTT. Translating it yields CASSLRGPSNQPQHF. This chain joins TRBV5-6 and TRBJ1-5, with D tentatively TRBD1 (5 bases). The CDR3 extends over 15 amino acids. Germline V gene data show CDR1 as SGHDT and CDR2 as YYEEEE. Trimming cost V 1 base and J 0 bases, with 8 bases left between them.

The CDR3 is CASSEVPTGRTEAFF. CDR3 in DNA: TGTGCCAGCAGTGAAGTCCCCACAGGGCGCACTGAAGCTTTCTTT. The rearrangement links TRBV6-1 to TRBJ1-1; D might be TRBD1 (6 bases). V was clipped by 1 base and J by 4 bases, with 13 bases between them. From germline, CDR1 is MNHNS and CDR2 SASEGT. There are 15 residues in the CDR3.

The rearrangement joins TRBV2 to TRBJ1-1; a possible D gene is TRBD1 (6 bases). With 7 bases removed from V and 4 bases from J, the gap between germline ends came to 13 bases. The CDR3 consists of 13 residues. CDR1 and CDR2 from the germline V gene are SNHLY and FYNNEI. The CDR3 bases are TGTGCCAGCACCCGGGGGGGCACCACTGAAGCTTTCTTT. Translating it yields CASTRGGTTEAFF.